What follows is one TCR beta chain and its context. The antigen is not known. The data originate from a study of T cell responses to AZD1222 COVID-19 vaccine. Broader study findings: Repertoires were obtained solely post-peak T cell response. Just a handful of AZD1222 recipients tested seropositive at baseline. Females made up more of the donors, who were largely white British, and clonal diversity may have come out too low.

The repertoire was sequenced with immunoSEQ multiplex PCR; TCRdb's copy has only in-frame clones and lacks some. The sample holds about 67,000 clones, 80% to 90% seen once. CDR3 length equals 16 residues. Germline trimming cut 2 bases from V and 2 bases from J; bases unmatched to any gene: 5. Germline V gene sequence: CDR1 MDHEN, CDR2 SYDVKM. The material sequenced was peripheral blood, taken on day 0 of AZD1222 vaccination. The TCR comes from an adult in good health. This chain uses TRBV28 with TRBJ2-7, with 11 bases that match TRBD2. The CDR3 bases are TGTGCCAGCAGTTTAACTAGCGGGGGCCGTACCTACGAGCAGTACTTC. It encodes CASSLTSGGRTYEQYF.